The next 26 T cell receptor beta chains were all read from a single sample in a study of blood T cell repertoires in COVID-19. Repertoires were generated with immunoSEQ multiplex PCR, while TCRdb's copy carries only in-frame clones and drops some. There are around 6,200 clones in the sample; roughly 80% occur only once, and about 8.2% lies in the top ten. Sequenced sample: peripheral blood. The origin of the receptors is a human donor with active COVID-19. The donor label of this sample is uncertain.

V is TRBV5-1 and J is TRBJ2-3; TRBD2 agrees at 8 bases. J gave up 1 base and V 3 bases, and 7 bases lay outside the gene matches. The CDR3 is made up of 16 amino acids. Germline CDR1 is SGHRS and CDR2 is YFSETQ. The CDR3 here is CASSSTGRGGTDTQYF. CDR3 DNA: TGCGCCAGCAGCTCCACGGGGCGGGGGGGCACAGATACGCAGTATTTT. Full variable domain (missing parts from reference TRBV5-1 and TRBJ2-3): KAGVTQTPRYLIKTRGQQVTLSCSPISGHRSVSWYQQTPGQGLQFLFEYFSETQRNKGNFPGRFSGRQFSNSRSEMNVSTLELGDSALYLCASSSTGRGGTDTQYFGPGTRLTVL.

V and J are TRBV4-3 and TRBJ2-5; D might be TRBD2 (6 bases). The V end lost 5 bases, the J end lost 3 bases, and 16 bases lay between the germline ends. The CDR3 totals 15 residues. CDR1 is LGHNA, CDR2 YSLEER, per germline. CDR3 coding DNA: TGCGCCAGCAGCTCCACCGGGGAGCGGGAAGAGACCCAGTACTTC. This translates into CASSSTGEREETQYF.

The chain is built from TRBV20-1 and TRBJ2-7; D may be TRBD1 (6 bases). The CDR3 runs 11 residues. Trimming cost V 3 bases and J 7 bases, with 10 bases left between them. The germline CDR1 and CDR2 sequences are DFQATT and SNEGSKA (reference sequence). This chain's CDR3 is CSASKDREQYF. The CDR3 DNA reads as TGCAGTGCTAGTAAGGACAGAGAGCAGTACTTC.

The chain carries TRBV6-2 or TRBV6-3 and TRBJ2-7; tentatively, D is TRBD2 (5 bases). The CDR3 is made up of 15 amino acids. Germline loops: CDR1 MNHEY, CDR2 SVGEGT. The V and J ends lost 4 bases and 0 bases respectively, with 13 bases between them. The CDR3 sequence: CASSSWLGSSYEQYV. In DNA, the CDR3 is TGTGCCAGCAGTTCATGGCTAGGGAGCTCCTACGAGCAGTACGTC.

J is TRBJ2-1 and V is TRBV29-1; maybe TRBD1 (6 bases). Looked up from germline, CDR1 is SQVTM and CDR2 is ANQGSEA. This CDR3 is built from 14 residues. V shed 7 bases and J shed 11 bases, with 24 bases lying between them. Here the CDR3 reads CSEQGLGAEPKQFF. The CDR3 nucleotides read TGCAGCGAACAGGGTCTGGGGGCCGAGCCTAAGCAGTTCTTC.

This chain connects TRBV4-2 to TRBJ2-3, with 8 bases lining up with TRBD2. Germline V gene sequence: CDR1 LGHNA, CDR2 YNFKEQ. The junction had 6 bases not matched to a gene; V was cut back by 4 bases and J by 0 bases. This CDR3 region has 16 residues. CDR3 loop: CASSPAGALSTDTQYF. CDR3 nucleotide sequence: TGTGCCAGCAGCCCAGCGGGGGCACTGAGCACAGATACGCAGTATTTT.

V gene TRBV4-3 combines with J gene TRBJ2-2; TRBD2 agrees at 8 bases. This CDR3 contains 16 residues. V shed 2 bases and J 5 bases; nucleotides not matched to a gene: 7. Germline V gene data show CDR1 as LGHNA and CDR2 as YSLEER. In nucleotides, the CDR3 is TGCGCCAGCAGCCAACCTCCGGGAGGGGGGACCGGGGAGCTGTTTTTT. Translating gives CASSQPPGGGTGELFF.

The V gene is TRBV7-9, the J gene TRBJ2-2, with D unresolved. The CDR3 is 14 residues long. Per germline, CDR1 SEHNR and CDR2 FQNEAQ (reference sequence). Trimming cost V 2 bases and J 2 bases, with 6 bases left between them. CDR3 loop: CASSLRANTGELFF. The CDR3 coding sequence is TGTGCCAGCAGCTTACGAGCTAACACCGGGGAGCTGTTTTTT. Together with reference TRBV7-9 and TRBJ2-2, the CDR3 gives the full variable domain: DTGVSQNPRHKITKRGQNVTFRCDPISEHNRLYWYRQTLGQGPEFLTYFQNEAQLEKSRLLSDRFSAERPKGSFSTLEIQRTEQGDSAMYLCASSLRANTGELFFGEGSRLTVL.

The chain links TRBV7-2 to TRBJ1-1; 8 nucleotides match TRBD1. The CDR3 is made up of 17 amino acids. CDR1 and CDR2 from the germline V gene are SGHTA and FQGNSA. The J segment lost 3 bases and the V segment lost 2 bases, leaving 11 bases of the junction unmatched. CDR3 sequence (DNA): TGTGCCAGCAGCTTATTCGGACAGGGTTTGGTATACACTGAAGCTTTCTTT. Translation: CASSLFGQGLVYTEAFF.

The rearrangement joins TRBV19 to TRBJ2-5, with 10 bases lining up with TRBD1. Germline CDR1 is LNHDA and CDR2 is SQIVND (reference sequence). The CDR3 runs 14 residues. J was trimmed by 4 bases and V by 6 bases; bases with no gene match: 5. The CDR3 loop is CASRDRGRGETQYF. CDR3 in DNA: TGTGCCAGTAGAGACAGGGGGCGGGGAGAGACCCAGTACTTC.

This clone was counted between two and nine times. The chain joins TRBV6-6 to TRBJ1-4; weak D call: TRBD1 (6 bases). Looked up from germline, CDR1 is MNHNY and CDR2 is SVGAGI (reference sequence). The CDR3 spans 16 residues. Trimming took off 4 bases at V and 0 bases at J, with 12 bases between the two ends. The CDR3 DNA sequence: TGTGCCAGCAGTTTGGATACAGGGCCAACTAATGAAAAACTGTTTTTT. Amino acid sequence: CASSLDTGPTNEKLFF.

V and J are TRBV28 and TRBJ2-7; no clear D gene. V lost 6 bases, J lost 0 bases, and 6 bases lay in between. Germline CDR1 reads MDHEN; CDR2 reads SYDVKM. The CDR3 length is 12 residues. DNA of the CDR3: TGTGCCAGCAGGACGGGCTCCTACGAGCAGTACTTC. It encodes CASRTGSYEQYF.

The chain employs TRBV7-2 and TRBJ2-5; TRBD2 matches at 13 bases. V lost 5 bases, J lost 4 bases, and 4 bases stayed unmatched. Germline loops: CDR1 SGHTA, CDR2 FQGNSA. The CDR3 covers 15 residues. CDR3 loop: CASSPRTSGGETQYF. The CDR3 DNA is TGTGCCAGCAGCCCCAGGACTAGCGGGGGAGAGACCCAGTACTTC.

This sequence joins TRBV7-9 and TRBJ2-1; the D gene is possibly TRBD1 (6 bases). With 5 bases removed from V and 4 bases from J, the gap between germline ends came to 15 bases. Germline V lookup: CDR1 SEHNR, CDR2 FQNEAQ (reference sequence). The CDR3 length is 15 residues. The CDR3 reads CASSPMDRPYNEQFF. CDR3 DNA: TGTGCCAGCAGCCCCATGGACAGACCATACAATGAGCAGTTCTTC.

The chain is built from TRBV4-2 and TRBJ1-5; D gene uncertain. CDR3 size: 15 residues. The V end was cut by 0 bases, the J end by 4 bases, with 10 bases between. The germline gives CDR1 LGHNA, CDR2 YNFKEQ. This CDR3 reads CASSQDSQSNQPQHF. DNA of the CDR3: TGTGCCAGCAGCCAAGATTCGCAGTCGAATCAGCCCCAGCATTTT.

The chain combines TRBV9 with TRBJ2-3; TRBD2 might be the D (7 bases). The CDR3 totals 16 residues. The germline V gene encodes CDR1 SGDLS and CDR2 YYNGEE. V was clipped by 0 bases and J by 4 bases, with 15 bases between them. The CDR3 sequence is CASSVGGGLGPDTQYF. In DNA, the CDR3 is TGTGCCAGCAGCGTAGGCGGGGGCCTCGGTCCAGATACGCAGTATTTT.

The chain recombines TRBV9 with TRBJ1-2; D remains ambiguous. Deletions cut 0 bases from V and 8 bases from J, with 11 bases between. This CDR3 has 13 amino acids. The germline V gene has CDR1 SGDLS and CDR2 YYNGEE. The CDR3 protein is CASSVDGARGYTF. CDR3 sequence (DNA): TGTGCCAGCAGCGTAGATGGTGCGCGAGGCTACACCTTC.

The rearrangement joins TRBV5-1 to TRBJ2-2; no clear D. This CDR3 spans 14 amino acids. The germline gives CDR1 SGHRS, CDR2 YFSETQ. The V end lost 0 bases, the J end lost 2 bases, and 5 bases lay between the germline ends. CDR3 sequence: CASSLAGNTGELFF. DNA of the CDR3: TGCGCCAGCAGCTTGGCCGGTAACACCGGGGAGCTGTTTTTT.

This clone was detected a few times. The chain joins TRBV7-8 to TRBJ1-1; D may be TRBD1 (5 bases). The germline gives CDR1 SGHVS, CDR2 FQNEAQ. V was cut by 1 base and J by 1 base, with 10 bases left in between. This CDR3 has 15 amino acids. CDR3 DNA: TGTGCCAGCAGCTTAGTACTAAGGGGGAACACTGAAGCTTTCTTT. Translation: CASSLVLRGNTEAFF.

V and J are TRBV6-2 or TRBV6-3 and TRBJ2-4, with TRBD1 matching over 9 bases. Germline V CDR1 and CDR2: MNHEY, SVGEGT. Trimming at V came to 6 bases and at J to 7 bases, leaving 16 bases not matched to a gene. The CDR3 extends over 17 amino acids. Here the CDR3 DNA reads TGTGCCAGCAGCTCAGCCGGGACAGGGAGCCCTAACAACATTCAGTACTTC. Its translation: CASSSAGTGSPNNIQYF.

This clone was seen more than once but under ten times. V is TRBV29-1 and J is TRBJ1-2; no clear D. The germline gives CDR1 SQVTM, CDR2 ANQGSEA. The V end was cut by 4 bases, the J end by 6 bases, with 6 bases between. This CDR3 is built from 10 residues. The CDR3 region has the DNA TGCAGCGTTGTTGAGGATGGCTACACCTTC. Translated, it gives CSVVEDGYTF.

This chain uses TRBV27 with TRBJ2-3; TRBD2 matches 11 bases. Trimming removed 2 bases from V and 4 bases from J; junction bases left unmatched: 8. The CDR3 covers 17 residues. Germline CDR1 and CDR2: MNHEY and SMNVEV (reference sequence). This CDR3 is CASSLLSGGAIADTQYF. DNA for the CDR3: TGTGCCAGCAGTTTACTTAGCGGGGGGGCCATCGCAGATACGCAGTATTTT.

The chain recombines TRBV9 with TRBJ2-1, with a tentative D call TRBD2 (6 bases). The CDR3 runs 13 residues. Trimming cost V 6 bases and J 8 bases, with 15 bases left between them. Germline assignment: CDR1 SGDLS and CDR2 YYNGEE. The CDR3 sequence is CASTRLDSYEQFF. The CDR3 DNA reads TGTGCCAGCACCAGACTAGATAGTTATGAGCAGTTCTTC.

CDR3 sequence reads: CASSLDSLNTEAFF. The CDR3 DNA reads TGTGCCAGCAGCCTGGACAGTCTGAACACTGAAGCTTTCTTT. The V and J genes are TRBV6-5 and TRBJ1-1; possible D gene TRBD1, 6 bases. The length of the CDR3 is 14 residues. The germline V gene encodes CDR1 MNHEY and CDR2 SVGAGI. Trimming took off 6 bases at V and 0 bases at J, with 11 bases between the two ends.

V and J are TRBV9 and TRBJ2-7; TRBD2 matches 7 bases. The CDR3 is 14 amino acids. V gave up 2 bases and J gave up 2 bases; unmatched junction bases: 4. The germline V gene has CDR1 SGDLS and CDR2 YYNGEE. The CDR3 loop reads CASSVRTSPYEQYV. The CDR3 region has the DNA TGTGCCAGCAGCGTCAGGACTAGTCCCTACGAGCAGTACGTC.

The chain's CDR3 is CASSEGLAGETQYF. CDR3 bases: TGTGCCAGCAGTGAAGGTCTAGCGGGAGAGACCCAGTACTTC. The V call is TRBV2, the J call TRBJ2-5; 8 nucleotides line up with TRBD2. V lost 1 base to trimming and J lost 4 bases; unmatched junction nucleotides: 2. The CDR3 totals 14 residues. The germline V gene has CDR1 SNHLY and CDR2 FYNNEI.